What follows describes a single T cell receptor beta chain. The antigen is undetermined. The CDR3 runs 14 residues. The data originate from a study of monozygotic twins with inflammatory bowel disease. Study-wide results and caveats: No one strong IBD-associated signal or clonotype was supported. Twins with IBD were found to have lower TCRbeta diversity (inverse Simpson) than healthy co-twins. Between concordant and discordant twins, repertoire similarity failed to differ, a result that limited power may explain.

Each sample had eight separate cDNA synthesis reactions. TCRdb reanalyzed the 5' RACE reads and collapses them to one entry per CDR3 protein, without DNA. The sample shows some 100,000 distinct CDR3 sequences, and 12% sits with its ten largest clones. The sequencing input was blood. The J gene is TRBJ2-2, the V gene TRBV12-3 or TRBV12-4; TCRdb indicates TRBD1, and absent DNA this call remains unverified. The sequence derives from a human donor with ulcerative colitis or Crohn's disease, or a healthy co-twin of an affected twin (not recorded which). CDR3 residues: CASRRDRDTGELFF.